The clone carrying this TCR beta chain was observed many times. Its antigen is undetermined. Other DNA sequences within the sample encode an identical CDR3. No treatment of any kind had been given to any patient before thyroid surgery. V dropped 2 bases and J dropped 8 bases, with 6 bases sitting between them. Per germline, CDR1 LNHDA and CDR2 SQIVND (reference sequence). CDR3 length equals 11 residues. This entry belongs to a study of metastatic and nonmetastatic thyroid tumors. Study information: Patients with malignant and benign thyroid disease provided blood and tumor or nodule tissue, whose repertoires were compared.

Authors' data handling: The study built a papillary thyroid cancer distant-metastasis classifier from CDR3 differences across clinicopathological groups. TCRdb reanalyzed the PCR reads via MiXCR. The V and J calls here are based on TCRdb, not the publication. The table lists over 25,000 clones, 11% of them singletons. Study results and caveats: As reported, TCR beta diversity in blood and tumor was significantly higher in malignant thyroid tumors than in benign nodules.

The material sequenced was blood. This TCR derives from a female donor with papillary thyroid cancer or a benign thyroid nodule (not recorded which). Some clones in this sample may be carry-over from other donors' samples. V gene TRBV19 combines with J gene TRBJ1-2; no definite D call. This chain's CDR3 is CASSISAGYTF. The CDR3 DNA is TGTGCCAGTAGTATATCTGCGGGCTACACCTTC. Using reference TRBV19 and TRBJ1-2 for the parts outside the CDR3, the full variable domain is DGGITQSPKYLFRKEGQNVTLSCEQNLNHDAMYWYRQDPGQGLRLIYYSQIVNDFQKGDIAEGYSVSREKKESFPLTVTSAQKNPTAFYLCASSISAGYTFGSGTRLTVV.